This T cell receptor beta chain was captured by sequencing in a study of blood T cell repertoires in COVID-19. TCRdb keeps only in-frame clones here, not all; method: immunoSEQ multiplex PCR. The sample carries approximately 180,000 clones, about 88% recorded once. This CDR3 spans 13 amino acids. Germline lookup yields CDR1 SNHLY and CDR2 FYNNEI. V was shortened by 7 bases and J by 9 bases, with 13 bases between the two germline ends. V usage is TRBV2 and J usage is TRBJ1-6; possible D gene TRBD1, 5 bases. The sample taken for sequencing was PBMCs or T cells enriched from blood (not recorded which). The sequence derives from a woman between 40 and 55 years old with acute COVID-19. The CDR3 here is CASKTGVSSPLHF. CDR3 sequence (DNA): TGTGCCAGCAAAACGGGGGTTAGTTCACCCCTCCACTTT.